This entry describes one T cell receptor (beta chain). The data were taken from a study of T cells after somatic rescue of genetic block. Clones were read by immunoSEQ multiplex PCR, and TCRdb kept only the in-frame ones, dropping some. The sample lists 110,000 or so clones, about 90% occurring once. V dropped 3 bases and J dropped 5; count of bases not matched to a gene: 7. CDR1 and CDR2 (germline): SGDLS, YYNGEE. The CDR3 covers 15 residues. This sequence originates from a woman younger than 35. The chain couples TRBV9 to TRBJ2-5; 10 bases fit TRBD2. Material: peripheral blood mononuclear cells (PBMCs). CDR3 DNA: TGTGCCAGCAGCGCCTTAAGCGGGGGGGGTGAGACCCAGTACTTC. Amino acids: CASSALSGGGETQYF. Full variable domain (remainder filled in from reference TRBV9 and TRBJ2-5): DSGVTQTPKHLITATGQRVTLRCSPRSGDLSVYWYQQSLDQGLQFLIQYYNGEERAKGNILERFSAQQFPDLHSELNLSSLELGDSALYFCASSALSGGGETQYFGPGTRLLVL.